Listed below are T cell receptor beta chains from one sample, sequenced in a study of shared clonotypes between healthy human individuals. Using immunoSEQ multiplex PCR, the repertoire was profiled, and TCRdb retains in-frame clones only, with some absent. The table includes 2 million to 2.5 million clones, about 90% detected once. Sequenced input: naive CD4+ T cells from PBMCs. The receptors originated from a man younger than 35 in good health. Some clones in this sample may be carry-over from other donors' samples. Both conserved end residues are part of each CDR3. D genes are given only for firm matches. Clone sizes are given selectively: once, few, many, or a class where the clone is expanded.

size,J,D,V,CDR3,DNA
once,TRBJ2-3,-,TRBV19,CASSTSRSTDTQYF,TGTGCCAGTAGTACCTCCCGGAGCACAGATACGCAGTATTTT
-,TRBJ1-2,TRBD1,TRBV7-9,CASSLYPTGGAYGYTF,TGTGCCAGCAGCTTATATCCGACAGGGGGCGCGTATGGCTACACCTTC
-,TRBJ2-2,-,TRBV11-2,CASSERTFNTGELFF,TGTGCCAGCAGCGAGCGGACGTTCAACACCGGGGAGCTGTTTTTT
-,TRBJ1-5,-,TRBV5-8,CASSVGGASNQPQHF,TGTGCCAGCTCCGTAGGTGGGGCGTCCAATCAGCCCCAGCATTTT
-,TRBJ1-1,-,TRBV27,CASSLKPHGFKTEAFF,TGTGCCAGCAGTTTAAAACCCCACGGGTTCAAAACTGAAGCTTTCTTT
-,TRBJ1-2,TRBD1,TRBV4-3,CASSQGQGIYGYTF,TGCGCCAGCAGCCAAGGACAGGGGATCTATGGCTACACCTTC
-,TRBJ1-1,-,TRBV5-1,CASTKPGMNTEAFF,TGCGCCAGCACTAAACCGGGTATGAACACTGAAGCTTTCTTT
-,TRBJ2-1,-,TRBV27,CASSPSAPRGGNEQFF,TGTGCCAGCAGTCCGAGCGCCCCCCGAGGAGGCAATGAGCAGTTCTTC
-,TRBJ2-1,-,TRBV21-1,CASSKAGDQGSSYNEQFF,TGTGCCAGCAGCAAAGCGGGGGATCAGGGGAGCTCCTACAATGAGCAGTTCTTC
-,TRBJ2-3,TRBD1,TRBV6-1,CASSELNRGLVTDTQYF,TGTGCCAGCAGTGAATTGAACAGGGGGCTAGTAACAGATACGCAGTATTTT
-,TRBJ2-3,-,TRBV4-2,CASSHALGTARDTQYF,TGTGCCAGCAGCCACGCCCTAGGGACCGCCCGCGATACGCAGTATTTT
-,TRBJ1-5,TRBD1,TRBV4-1,CASAQVSYRDRIHQPQHF,TGCGCCAGCGCTCAAGTGAGTTATCGGGACAGGATACATCAGCCCCAGCATTTT
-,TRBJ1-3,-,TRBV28,CASSDPLDSGNTIYF,TGTGCCAGCAGCGACCCCCTCGACTCTGGAAACACCATATATTTT
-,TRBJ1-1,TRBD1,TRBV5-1,CASSAGTGADTEAFF,TGCGCCAGCAGCGCCGGGACAGGTGCCGACACTGAAGCTTTCTTT
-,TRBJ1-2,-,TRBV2,CASKLDIGGYTF,TGTGCCAGCAAGTTGGACATCGGCGGCTACACCTTC
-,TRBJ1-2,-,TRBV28,CASSRGYSNYGYTF,TGTGCCAGCTCGCGGGGATACTCTAACTATGGCTACACCTTC
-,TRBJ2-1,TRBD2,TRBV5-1,CASSPMASGIYNEQFF,TGCGCCAGCAGCCCAATGGCTAGCGGGATCTACAATGAGCAGTTCTTC
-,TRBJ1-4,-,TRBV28,CASSAPGRTNEKLFF,TGTGCCAGCAGCGCGCCCGGACGGACTAATGAAAAACTGTTTTTT
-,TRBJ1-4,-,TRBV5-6,CASSQRQSNEKLFF,TGTGCCAGCAGCCAGAGGCAGTCTAATGAAAAACTGTTTTTT
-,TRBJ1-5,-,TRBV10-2,CASRGGGMGQPQHF,TGCGCCAGCAGGGGAGGGGGGATGGGTCAGCCCCAGCATTTT
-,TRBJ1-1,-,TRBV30,CAWSVEGVGGMNTEAFF,TGTGCCTGGAGTGTAGAAGGAGTTGGGGGCATGAACACTGAAGCTTTCTTT
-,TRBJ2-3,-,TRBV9,CASSVLSGRSGPDTQYF,TGTGCCAGCAGCGTTCTGTCGGGGAGGTCGGGGCCAGATACGCAGTATTTT
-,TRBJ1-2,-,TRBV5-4,CASSLDQIGYTF,TGTGCCAGCAGCCTCGACCAAATTGGCTACACCTTC
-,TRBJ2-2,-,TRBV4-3,CASSLVDGGTGELFF,TGCGCCAGCAGCCTAGTCGACGGAGGCACCGGGGAGCTGTTTTTT
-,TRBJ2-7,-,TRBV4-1,CASSGRGSYEQYF,TGCGCCAGCAGCGGGAGAGGCTCCTACGAGCAGTACTTC
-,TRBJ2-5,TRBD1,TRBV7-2,CASRTDRGPQETQYF,TGTGCCAGCAGGACGGACAGGGGTCCTCAAGAGACCCAGTACTTC
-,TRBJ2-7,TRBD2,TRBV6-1,CASSVREAPYEQYF,TGTGCCAGCAGTGTACGGGAGGCCCCCTACGAGCAGTACTTC
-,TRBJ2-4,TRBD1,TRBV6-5,CASSPTGGATYF,TGTGCCAGCAGTCCAACAGGGGGCGCGACCTACTTC
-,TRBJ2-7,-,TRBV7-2,CASSLTGSSYEQYF,TGTGCCAGCAGCTTGACCGGGTCTTCCTACGAGCAGTACTTC
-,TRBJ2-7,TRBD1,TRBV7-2,CASSVGTVLSYEQYF,TGTGCCAGCAGCGTAGGGACAGTGCTCTCCTACGAGCAGTACTTC
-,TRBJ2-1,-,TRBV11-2,CASSDGYNEQFF,TGTGCCAGCAGCGACGGGTACAATGAGCAGTTCTTC